This TCR beta chain was captured by sequencing in a study of post-analysis software for immune sequencing data. The wider study: Relapsing-remitting, secondary progressive and progressive-relapsing courses of multiple sclerosis were included.

Findings of the study overall: The study found TRBV5-6, TRBV5-1 and TRBV20-1 among roughly 5 TRBV segments more frequent in patients than controls.

The authors incorporated unique molecular identifiers into the TCR beta cDNA libraries. One entry per CDR3 protein, called by TCRdb with MiXCR from the PCR reads. Of some 370,000 distinct CDR3 sequences in the sample, around a third were seen once. This clonotype was observed a handful of times. Its target is not known. This CDR3 comprises 18 residues. Trimming left V 7 bases short and J 7 bases short, with 29 bases between. This TCR was recovered from a girl aged 10 to 17 with multiple sclerosis. The sample was blood. The rearrangement uses TRBV12-3 or TRBV12-4 and TRBJ2-1; tentative D call: TRBD2 (6 bases). CDR3 sequence: CASTLGRAGTSSLNEQFF. The CDR3 nucleotides are TGTGCCAGCACCCTTGGACGGGCGGGGACCTCGTCCCTAAATGAGCAGTTCTTC.